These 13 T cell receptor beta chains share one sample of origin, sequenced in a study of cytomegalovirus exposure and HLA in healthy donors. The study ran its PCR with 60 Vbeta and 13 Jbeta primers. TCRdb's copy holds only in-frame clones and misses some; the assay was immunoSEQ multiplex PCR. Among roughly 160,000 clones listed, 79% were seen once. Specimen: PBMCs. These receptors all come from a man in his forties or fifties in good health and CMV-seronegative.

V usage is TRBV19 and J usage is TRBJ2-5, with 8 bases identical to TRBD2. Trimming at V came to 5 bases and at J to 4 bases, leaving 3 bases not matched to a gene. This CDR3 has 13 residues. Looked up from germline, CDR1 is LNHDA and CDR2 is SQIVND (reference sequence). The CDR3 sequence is CASSLGRGETQYF. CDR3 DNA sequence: TGTGCCAGTAGTCTCGGGAGGGGAGAGACCCAGTACTTC. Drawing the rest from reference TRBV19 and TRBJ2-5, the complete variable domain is DGGITQSPKYLFRKEGQNVTLSCEQNLNHDAMYWYRQDPGQGLRLIYYSQIVNDFQKGDIAEGYSVSREKKESFPLTVTSAQKNPTAFYLCASSLGRGETQYFGPGTRLLVL.

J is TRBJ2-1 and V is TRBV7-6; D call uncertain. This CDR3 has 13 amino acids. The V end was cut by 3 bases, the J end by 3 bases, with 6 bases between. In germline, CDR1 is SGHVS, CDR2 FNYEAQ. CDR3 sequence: CASSLADYNEQFF. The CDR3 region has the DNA TGTGCCAGCAGCTTGGCAGACTACAATGAGCAGTTCTTC.

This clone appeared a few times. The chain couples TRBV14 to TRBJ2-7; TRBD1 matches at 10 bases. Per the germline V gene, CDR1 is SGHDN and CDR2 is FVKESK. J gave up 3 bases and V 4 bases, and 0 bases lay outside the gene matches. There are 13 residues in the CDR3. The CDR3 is CASSRDRGYEQYF. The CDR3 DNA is TGTGCCAGCAGCCGGGACAGGGGCTACGAGCAGTACTTC.

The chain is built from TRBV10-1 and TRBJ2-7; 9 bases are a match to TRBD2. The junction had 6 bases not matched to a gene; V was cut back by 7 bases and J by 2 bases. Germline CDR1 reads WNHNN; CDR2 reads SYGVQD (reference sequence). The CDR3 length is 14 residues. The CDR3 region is CASTATSGTYEQYF. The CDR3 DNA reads TGCGCCAGCACTGCGACTAGCGGAACCTACGAGCAGTACTTC.

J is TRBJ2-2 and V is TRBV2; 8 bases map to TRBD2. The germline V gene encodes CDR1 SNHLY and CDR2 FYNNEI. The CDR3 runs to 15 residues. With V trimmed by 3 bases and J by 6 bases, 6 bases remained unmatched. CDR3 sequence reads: CASSEVAGGAGELFF. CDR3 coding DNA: TGTGCCAGCAGTGAGGTGGCGGGAGGTGCCGGGGAGCTGTTTTTT. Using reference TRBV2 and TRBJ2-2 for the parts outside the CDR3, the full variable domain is EPEVTQTPSHQVTQMGQEVILRCVPISNHLYFYWYRQILGQKVEFLVSFYNNEISEKSEIFDDQFSVERPDGSNFTLKIRSTKLEDSAMYFCASSEVAGGAGELFFGEGSRLTVL.

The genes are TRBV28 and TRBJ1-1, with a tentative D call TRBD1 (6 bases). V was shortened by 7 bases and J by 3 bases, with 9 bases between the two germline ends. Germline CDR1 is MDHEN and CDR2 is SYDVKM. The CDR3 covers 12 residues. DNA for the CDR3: TGTGCCAGCAAGCAGGGGCACACTGAAGCTTTCTTT. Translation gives CASKQGHTEAFF.

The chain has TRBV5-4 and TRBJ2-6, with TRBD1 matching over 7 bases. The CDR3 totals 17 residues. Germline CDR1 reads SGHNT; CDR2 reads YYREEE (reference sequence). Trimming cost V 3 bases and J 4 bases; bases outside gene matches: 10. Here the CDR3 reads CASSSGQIAPGANVLTF. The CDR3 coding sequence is TGTGCCAGCAGCTCGGGACAGATCGCCCCCGGGGCCAACGTCCTGACTTTC.

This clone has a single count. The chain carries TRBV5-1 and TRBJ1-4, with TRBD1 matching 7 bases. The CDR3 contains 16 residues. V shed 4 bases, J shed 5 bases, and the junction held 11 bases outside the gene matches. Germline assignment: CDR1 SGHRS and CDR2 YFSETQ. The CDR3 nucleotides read TGCGCCAGCAGCAAGGGACAGATCAACCTAAATGAAAAACTGTTTTTT. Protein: CASSKGQINLNEKLFF.

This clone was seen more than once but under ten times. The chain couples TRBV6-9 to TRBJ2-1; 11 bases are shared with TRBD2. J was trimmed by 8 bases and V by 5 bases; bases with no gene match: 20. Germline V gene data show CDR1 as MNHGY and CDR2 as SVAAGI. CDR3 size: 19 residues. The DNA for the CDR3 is TGTGCCAGCAGTCATAGCGGGAGGGCTTTATGGACGGGGCCACATGAGCAGTTCTTC. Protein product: CASSHSGRALWTGPHEQFF.

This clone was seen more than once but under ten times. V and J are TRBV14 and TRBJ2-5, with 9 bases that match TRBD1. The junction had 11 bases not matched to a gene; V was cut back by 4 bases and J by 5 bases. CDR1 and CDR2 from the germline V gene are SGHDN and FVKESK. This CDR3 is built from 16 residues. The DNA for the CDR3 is TGTGCCAGCAGCCTCGGAGTTACAGGGGGCGCGGAGACCCAGTACTTC. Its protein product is CASSLGVTGGAETQYF.

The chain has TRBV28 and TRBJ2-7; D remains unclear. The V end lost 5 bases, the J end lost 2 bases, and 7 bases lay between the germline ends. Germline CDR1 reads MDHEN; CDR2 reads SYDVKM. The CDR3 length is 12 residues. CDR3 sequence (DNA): TGTGCCAGCAGTCCCCTTACCTACGAGCAGTACTTC. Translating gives CASSPLTYEQYF. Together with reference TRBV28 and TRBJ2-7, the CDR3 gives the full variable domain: DVKVTQSSRYLVKRTGEKVFLECVQDMDHENMFWYRQDPGLGLRLIYFSYDVKMKEKGDIPEGYSVSREKKERFSLILESASTNQTSMYLCASSPLTYEQYFGPGTRLTVT.

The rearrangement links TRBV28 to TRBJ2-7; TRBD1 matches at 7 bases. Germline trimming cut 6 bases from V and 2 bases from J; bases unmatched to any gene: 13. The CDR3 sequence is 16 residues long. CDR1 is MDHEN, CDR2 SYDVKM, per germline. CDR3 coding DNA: TGTGCCAGCAGCTCTCGGGACAGATCACCAACCTACGAGCAGTACTTC. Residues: CASSSRDRSPTYEQYF.

CDR3 in DNA: TGTGCCAGCAGCCGGGACAGGAAGTCCTACGAGCAGTACTTC. It encodes CASSRDRKSYEQYF. This chain joins TRBV6-5 and TRBJ2-5, with 8 nucleotides matching TRBD1. With the DNA end fitting TRBJ2-7 better, the J assignment may be wrong. The CDR3 has 14 amino acids. Germline assignment: CDR1 MNHEY and CDR2 SVGAGI.